The present T cell receptor beta chain was sequenced within a study of long-term antiretroviral therapy in people with HIV. Comment on this clone: Its antigen is currently unknown.

They ran version v3.0 of the immunoSEQ assay at survey level. Clones were read by immunoSEQ multiplex PCR, and TCRdb kept only the in-frame ones, dropping some. This table holds 35,000 to 45,000 clones, less than 85% found once. The CDR3 contains 15 residues. The V gene's germline CDR1 is MDHEN and CDR2 SYDVKM. Trimming removed 4 bases at V and 5 bases at J, with 18 bases between. Overall study results and limits: ART adherence, viral resistance and therapy changes were undocumented. Pre-ART clonal expansions dominated every time point's repertoire.

The specimen was unsorted PBMCs, collected 3.4 years after starting antiretroviral therapy. This receptor was identified in a man between 25 and 39 years old with HIV. This rearrangement joins TRBV28 to TRBJ2-7; tentative D call: TRBD2 (6 bases). CDR3 loop: CASSSPGLGQNEQYF. In DNA, the CDR3 is TGTGCCAGCAGTTCCCCGGGACTCGGGCAGAACGAGCAGTACTTC.